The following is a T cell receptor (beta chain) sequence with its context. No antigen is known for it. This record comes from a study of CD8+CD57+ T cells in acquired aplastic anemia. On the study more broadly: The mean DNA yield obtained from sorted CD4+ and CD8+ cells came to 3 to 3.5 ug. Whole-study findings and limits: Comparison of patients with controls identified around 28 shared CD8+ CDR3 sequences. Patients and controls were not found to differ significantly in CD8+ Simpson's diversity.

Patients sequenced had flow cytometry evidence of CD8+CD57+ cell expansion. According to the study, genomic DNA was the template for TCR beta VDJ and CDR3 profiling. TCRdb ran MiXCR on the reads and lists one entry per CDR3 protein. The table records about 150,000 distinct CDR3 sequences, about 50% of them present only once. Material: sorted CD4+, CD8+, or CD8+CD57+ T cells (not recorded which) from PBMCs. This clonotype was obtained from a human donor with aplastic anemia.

CDR3 sequence: CASERGGINSPLHF. The CDR3 nucleotides are TGTGCCAGCGAGAGGGGAGGGATTAATTCACCCCTCCACTTT. This chain uses TRBV2 with TRBJ1-6; possible D gene TRBD1, 5 bases. Germline V gene data show CDR1 as SNHLY and CDR2 as FYNNEI. With 8 bases removed from V and 6 bases from J, the gap between germline ends came to 14 bases. The CDR3 is 14 residues long.